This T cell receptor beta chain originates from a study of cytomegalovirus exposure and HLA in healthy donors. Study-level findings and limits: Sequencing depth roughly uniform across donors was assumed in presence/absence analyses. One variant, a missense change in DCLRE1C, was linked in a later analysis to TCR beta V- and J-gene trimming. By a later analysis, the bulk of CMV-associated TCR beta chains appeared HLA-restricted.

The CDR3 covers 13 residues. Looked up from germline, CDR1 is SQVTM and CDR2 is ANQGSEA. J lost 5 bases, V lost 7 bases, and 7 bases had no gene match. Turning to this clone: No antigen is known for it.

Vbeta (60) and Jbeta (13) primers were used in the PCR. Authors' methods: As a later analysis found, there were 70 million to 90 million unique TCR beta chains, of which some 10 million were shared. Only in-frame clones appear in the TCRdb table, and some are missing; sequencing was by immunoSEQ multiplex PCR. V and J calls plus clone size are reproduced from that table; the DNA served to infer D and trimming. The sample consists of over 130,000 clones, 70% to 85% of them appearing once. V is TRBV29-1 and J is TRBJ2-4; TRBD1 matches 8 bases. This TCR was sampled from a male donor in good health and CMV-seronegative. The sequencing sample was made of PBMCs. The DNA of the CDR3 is TGCAGCGCAGCTGGGACAGGCGAAAACATTCAGTACTTC. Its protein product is CSAAGTGENIQYF.